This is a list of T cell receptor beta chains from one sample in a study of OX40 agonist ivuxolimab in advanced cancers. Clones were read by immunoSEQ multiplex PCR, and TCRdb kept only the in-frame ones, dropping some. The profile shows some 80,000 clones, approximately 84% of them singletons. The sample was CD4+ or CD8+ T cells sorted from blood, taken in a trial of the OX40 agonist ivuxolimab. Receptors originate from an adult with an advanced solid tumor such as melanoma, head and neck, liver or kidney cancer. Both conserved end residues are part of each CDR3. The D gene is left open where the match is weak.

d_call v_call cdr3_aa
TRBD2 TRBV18 CASSREVRGNEQFF
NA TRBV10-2 CASSAAGNEQYF
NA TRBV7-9 CASSPIGTFSYNEQFF
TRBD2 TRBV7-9 CASSLEGSGRSSYNEQFF
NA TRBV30 CAWSRTAAYEQYF
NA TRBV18 CASSPQDLGYGYTF
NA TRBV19 CASSTVEGQTQYF
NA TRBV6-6 CASSAGTRGMSYGYTF
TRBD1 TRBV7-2 CASSLGGGRSTGELFF
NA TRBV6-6 CASSYSNGGNQPQHF
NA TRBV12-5 CASGPRGGPYNEQFF